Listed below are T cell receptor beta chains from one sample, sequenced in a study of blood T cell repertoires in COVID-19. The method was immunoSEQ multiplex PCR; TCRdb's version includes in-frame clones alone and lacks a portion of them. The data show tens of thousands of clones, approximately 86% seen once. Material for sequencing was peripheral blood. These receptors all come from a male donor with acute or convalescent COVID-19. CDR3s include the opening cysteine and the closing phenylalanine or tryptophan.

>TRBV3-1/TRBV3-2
CASSPRRRTNTGELFF
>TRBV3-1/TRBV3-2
CASSQRDSEPQHF
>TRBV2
CASSELPGLQTLNEQFF
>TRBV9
CASSEALGSGLLNEQFF
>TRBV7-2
CASSLSGPGNTIYF
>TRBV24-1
CATSDPDRGGEKLFF
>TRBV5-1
CASTSSVQGTGELFF
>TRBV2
CASSWAGENTIYF
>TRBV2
CASGGRGKKFYEQYF
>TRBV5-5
CASTLRANYGYTF
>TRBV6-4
CASSGSGLARNEQFF
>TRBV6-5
CASSPDRAGNTIYF
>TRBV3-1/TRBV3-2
CASSHGGLAYEQYF
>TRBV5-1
CASSLDSPNEKLFF
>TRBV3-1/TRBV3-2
CASSQGLPGQGAGGYTF
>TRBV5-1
CASSPTSGGANEQFF
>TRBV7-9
CASSLTTGIGNQPQHF
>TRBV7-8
CASSFGRVQETQYF
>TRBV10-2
CASSEDRTEAFF
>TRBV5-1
CASSLESQGRGQPQHF
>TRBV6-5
CASSQWGGTNQPQHF
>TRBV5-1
CASSSNPGGSPYEQYF
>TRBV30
CAWSRGGGDYGYTF
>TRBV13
CASSTSVAEQFF
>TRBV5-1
CASSFNAGTGYEQYF
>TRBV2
CATHSGVQETQYF
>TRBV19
CASSIIQGASTGELFF
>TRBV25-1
CASSVTGGNEQFF
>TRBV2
CASKGVAGTAEKLFF
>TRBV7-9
CASSLDGTKYPSYTF
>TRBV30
CAWSVGTGLDYGYTF
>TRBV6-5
CASSPTQGEYQPQHF
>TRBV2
CASSFTGTSNQPQHF
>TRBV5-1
CASSLAGTAYQETQYF
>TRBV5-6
CASSLDRGNLYGYTF
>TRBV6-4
CASRAGDRVVGEQFF
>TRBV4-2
CASSQLDTEAFF
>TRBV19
CASTNTGGWSNQPQHF
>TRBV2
CASSEGQGAKEKLFF
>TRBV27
CASWTGNGNYGYTF
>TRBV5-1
CASSLAGQSTGELFF
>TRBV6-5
CASTDNGSGALAFF
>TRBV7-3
CASSPTGTGVETQYF
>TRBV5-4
CASSLDGPNEKLFF
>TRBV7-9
CASSTTGGANGYTF
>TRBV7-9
CASSLMGGGYEQYF
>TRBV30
CAWAGPGETQYF
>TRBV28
CASSQGAILGNQPQHF
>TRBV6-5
CASTDGTFNYGYTF
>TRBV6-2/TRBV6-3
CASSWAYGGVYEQYF
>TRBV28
CASQRGGLSGELFF
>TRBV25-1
CASSEPGAGFSTDTQYF
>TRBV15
CATSRDRGQGDLFF
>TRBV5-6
CASSLIQGIAEAFF
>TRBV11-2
CASSPPRSPGTEAFF